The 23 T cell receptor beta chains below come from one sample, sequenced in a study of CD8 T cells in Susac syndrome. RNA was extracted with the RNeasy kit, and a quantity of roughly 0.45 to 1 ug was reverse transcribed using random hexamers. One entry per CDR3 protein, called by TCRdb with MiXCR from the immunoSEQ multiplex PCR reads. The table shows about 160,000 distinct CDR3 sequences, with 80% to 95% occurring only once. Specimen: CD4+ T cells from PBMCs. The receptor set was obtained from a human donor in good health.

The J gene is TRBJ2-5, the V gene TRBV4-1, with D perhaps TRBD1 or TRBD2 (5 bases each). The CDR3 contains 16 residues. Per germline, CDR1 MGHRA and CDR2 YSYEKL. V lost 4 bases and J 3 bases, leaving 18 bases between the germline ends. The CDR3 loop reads CASSREQLGVKETQYF. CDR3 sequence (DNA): TGCGCCAGCAGCCGAGAGCAGCTGGGGGTTAAAGAGACCCAGTACTTC.

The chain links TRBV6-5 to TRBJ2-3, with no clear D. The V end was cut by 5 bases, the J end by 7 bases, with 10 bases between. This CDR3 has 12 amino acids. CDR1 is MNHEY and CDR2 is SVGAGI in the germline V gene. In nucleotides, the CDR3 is TGTGCCAGCAGTACCTCCCAGTATACGCAGTATTTT. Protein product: CASSTSQYTQYF.

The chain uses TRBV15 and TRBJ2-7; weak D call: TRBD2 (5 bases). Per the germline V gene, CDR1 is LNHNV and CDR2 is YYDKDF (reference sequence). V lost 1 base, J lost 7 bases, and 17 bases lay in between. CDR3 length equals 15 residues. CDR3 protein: CATSRGAGVDGEQYF. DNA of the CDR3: TGTGCCACCAGCAGAGGGGCCGGGGTTGATGGTGAGCAGTACTTC.

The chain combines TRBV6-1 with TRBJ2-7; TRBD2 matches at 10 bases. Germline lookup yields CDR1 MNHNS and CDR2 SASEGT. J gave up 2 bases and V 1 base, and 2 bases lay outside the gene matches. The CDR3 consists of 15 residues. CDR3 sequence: CASSEGTSGTYEQYF. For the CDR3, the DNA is TGTGCCAGCAGTGAAGGGACTAGCGGAACCTACGAGCAGTACTTC.

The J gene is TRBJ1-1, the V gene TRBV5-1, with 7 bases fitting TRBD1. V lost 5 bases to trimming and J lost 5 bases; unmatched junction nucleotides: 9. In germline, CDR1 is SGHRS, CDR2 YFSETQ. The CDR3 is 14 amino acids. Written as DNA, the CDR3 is TGCGCCAGCAGTCTCACCACAGGGGAGACTGAAGCTTTCTTT. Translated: CASSLTTGETEAFF.

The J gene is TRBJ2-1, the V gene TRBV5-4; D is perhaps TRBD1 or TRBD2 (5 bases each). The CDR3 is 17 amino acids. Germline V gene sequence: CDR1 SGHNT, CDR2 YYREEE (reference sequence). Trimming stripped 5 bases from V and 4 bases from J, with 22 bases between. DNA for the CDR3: TGTGCCAGCAGTACCGGCGGGCAGGGTTCCCCTTACAATGAGCAGTTCTTC. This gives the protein CASSTGGQGSPYNEQFF.

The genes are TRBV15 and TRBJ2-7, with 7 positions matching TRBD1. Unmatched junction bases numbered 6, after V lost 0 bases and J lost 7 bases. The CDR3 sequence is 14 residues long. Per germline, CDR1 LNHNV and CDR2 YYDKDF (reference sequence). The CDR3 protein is CATSRDRGRREQYF. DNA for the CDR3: TGTGCCACCAGCAGAGATAGGGGGCGTAGGGAGCAGTACTTC. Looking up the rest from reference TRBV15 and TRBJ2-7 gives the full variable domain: DAMVIQNPRYQVTQFGKPVTLSCSQTLNHNVMYWYQQKSSQAPKLLFHYYDKDFNNEADTPDNFQSRRPNTSFCFLDIRSPGLGDTAMYLCATSRDRGRREQYFGPGTRLTVT.

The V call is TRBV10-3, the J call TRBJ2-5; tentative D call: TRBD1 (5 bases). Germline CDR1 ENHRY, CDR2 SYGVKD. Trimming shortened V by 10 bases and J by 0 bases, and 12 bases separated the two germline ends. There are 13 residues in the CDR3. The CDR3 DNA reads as TGTGCCACCAGCCGACAGTACCAAGAGACCCAGTACTTC. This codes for CATSRQYQETQYF.

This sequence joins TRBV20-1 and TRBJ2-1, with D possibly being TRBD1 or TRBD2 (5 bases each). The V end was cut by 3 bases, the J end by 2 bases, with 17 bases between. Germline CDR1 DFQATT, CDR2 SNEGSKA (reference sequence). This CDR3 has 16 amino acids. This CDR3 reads CSASRRARGPYNEQFF. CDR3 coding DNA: TGCAGTGCTAGCCGTCGGGCCCGGGGCCCCTACAATGAGCAGTTCTTC.

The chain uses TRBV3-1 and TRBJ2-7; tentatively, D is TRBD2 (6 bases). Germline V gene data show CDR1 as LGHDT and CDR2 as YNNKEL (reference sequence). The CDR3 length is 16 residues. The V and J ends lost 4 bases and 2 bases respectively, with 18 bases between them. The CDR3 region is CASSLQAVAGPYEQYF. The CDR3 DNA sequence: TGTGCCAGCAGCCTGCAGGCCGTGGCGGGACCCTACGAGCAGTACTTC.

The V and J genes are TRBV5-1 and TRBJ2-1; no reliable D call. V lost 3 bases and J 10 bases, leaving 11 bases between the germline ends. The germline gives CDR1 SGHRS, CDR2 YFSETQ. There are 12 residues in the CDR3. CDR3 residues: CASSSDLWEQFF. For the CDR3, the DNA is TGCGCCAGCAGCTCCGACTTGTGGGAGCAGTTCTTC.

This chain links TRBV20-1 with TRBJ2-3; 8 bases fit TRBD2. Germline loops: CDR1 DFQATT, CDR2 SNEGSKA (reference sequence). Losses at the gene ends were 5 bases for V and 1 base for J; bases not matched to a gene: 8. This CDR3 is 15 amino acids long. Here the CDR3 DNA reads TGCAGTGCTCTTGGTGGTAGCGGGGGCACAGATACGCAGTATTTT. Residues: CSALGGSGGTDTQYF.

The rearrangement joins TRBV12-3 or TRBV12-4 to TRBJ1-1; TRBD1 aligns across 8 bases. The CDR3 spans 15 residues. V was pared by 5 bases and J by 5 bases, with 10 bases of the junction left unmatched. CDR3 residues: CASSLRQGRQTEAFF. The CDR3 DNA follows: TGTGCCAGCAGTCTCCGACAGGGGAGGCAAACTGAAGCTTTCTTT.

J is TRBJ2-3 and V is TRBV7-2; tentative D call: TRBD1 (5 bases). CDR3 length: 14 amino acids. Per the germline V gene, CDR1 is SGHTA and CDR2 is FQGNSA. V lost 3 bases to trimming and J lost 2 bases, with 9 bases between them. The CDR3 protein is CASSFRQFTDTQYF. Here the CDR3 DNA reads TGTGCCAGCAGCTTCCGACAGTTCACAGATACGCAGTATTTT.

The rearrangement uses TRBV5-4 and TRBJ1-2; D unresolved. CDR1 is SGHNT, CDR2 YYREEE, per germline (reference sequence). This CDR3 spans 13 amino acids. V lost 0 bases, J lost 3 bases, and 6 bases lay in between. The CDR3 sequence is CASSLDRYYGYTF. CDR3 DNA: TGTGCCAGCAGCTTGGACAGATACTATGGCTACACCTTC.

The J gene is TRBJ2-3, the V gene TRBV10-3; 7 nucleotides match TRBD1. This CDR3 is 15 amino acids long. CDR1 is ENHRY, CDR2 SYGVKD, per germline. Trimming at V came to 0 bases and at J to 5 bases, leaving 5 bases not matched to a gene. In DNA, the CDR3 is TGTGCCATCAGTGAGTCCGGACAGGAACGAGATACGCAGTATTTT. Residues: CAISESGQERDTQYF.

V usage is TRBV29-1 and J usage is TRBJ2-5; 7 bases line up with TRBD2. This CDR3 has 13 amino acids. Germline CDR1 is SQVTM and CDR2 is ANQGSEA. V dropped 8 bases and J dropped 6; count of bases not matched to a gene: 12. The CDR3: CSTGVRGGKTQYF. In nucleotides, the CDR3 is TGCAGCACTGGGGTCCGCGGGGGAAAGACCCAGTACTTC.

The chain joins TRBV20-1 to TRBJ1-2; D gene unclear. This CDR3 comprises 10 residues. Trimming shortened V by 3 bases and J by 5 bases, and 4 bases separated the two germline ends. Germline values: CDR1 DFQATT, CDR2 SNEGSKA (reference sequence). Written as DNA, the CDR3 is TGCAGTGCTAGGTCGTATGGCTACACCTTC. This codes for CSARSYGYTF.

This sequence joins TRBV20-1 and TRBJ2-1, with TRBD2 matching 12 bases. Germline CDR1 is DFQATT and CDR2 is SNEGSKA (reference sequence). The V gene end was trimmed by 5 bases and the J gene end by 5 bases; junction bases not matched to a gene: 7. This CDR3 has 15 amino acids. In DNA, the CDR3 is TGCAGTGCTCCAAGGACTAGCGGGGTCCACAATGAGCAGTTCTTC. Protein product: CSAPRTSGVHNEQFF.

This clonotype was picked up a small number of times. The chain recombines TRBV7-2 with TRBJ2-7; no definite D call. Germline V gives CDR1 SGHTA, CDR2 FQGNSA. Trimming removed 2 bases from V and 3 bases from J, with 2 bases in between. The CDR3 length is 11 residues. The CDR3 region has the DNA TGTGCCAGCAGCTTAAACTACGAGCAGTACTTC. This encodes CASSLNYEQYF.

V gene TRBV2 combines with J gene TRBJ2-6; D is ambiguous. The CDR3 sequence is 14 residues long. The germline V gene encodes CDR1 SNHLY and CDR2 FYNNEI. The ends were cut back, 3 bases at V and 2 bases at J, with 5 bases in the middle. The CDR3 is CASSDSPGANVLTF. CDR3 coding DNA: TGTGCCAGCAGTGACTCCCCTGGGGCCAACGTCCTGACTTTC.

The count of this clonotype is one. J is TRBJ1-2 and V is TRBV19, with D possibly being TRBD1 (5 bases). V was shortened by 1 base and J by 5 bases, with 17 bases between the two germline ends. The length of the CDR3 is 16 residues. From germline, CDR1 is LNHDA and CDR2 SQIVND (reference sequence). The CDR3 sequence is CASSIVDSMDLYGYTF. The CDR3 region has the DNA TGTGCCAGTAGTATAGTCGACAGTATGGACCTTTATGGCTACACCTTC. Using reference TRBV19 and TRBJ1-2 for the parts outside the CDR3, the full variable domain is DGGITQSPKYLFRKEGQNVTLSCEQNLNHDAMYWYRQDPGQGLRLIYYSQIVNDFQKGDIAEGYSVSREKKESFPLTVTSAQKNPTAFYLCASSIVDSMDLYGYTFGSGTRLTVV.

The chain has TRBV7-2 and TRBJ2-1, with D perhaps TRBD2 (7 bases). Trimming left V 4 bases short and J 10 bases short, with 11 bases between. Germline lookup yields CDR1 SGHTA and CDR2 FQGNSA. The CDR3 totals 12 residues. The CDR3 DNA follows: TGTGCCAGCAGCTCTCGGGGGGCCGAGCAGTTCTTC. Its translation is CASSSRGAEQFF.